A selection of T cell receptor beta chains follows, all from one sample in a study of T cell repertoires in cytomegalovirus infection. Each CDR3 protein is one row after TCRdb ran MiXCR on the reads. In the table there are about 490,000 distinct CDR3 sequences, around 10% of which are singletons. Material for sequencing was PBMCs. Receptors were obtained from a human donor in good health (CMV status not recorded). Some clones in this sample may be carry-over from other donors' samples. The conserved cysteine and the conserved F or W are not part of the CDR3 here. Fields, in order: V gene, CDR3 length, CDR3 protein.

v_call: TRBV7-2
cdr3_length: 12
cdr3_aa: ASSPGQGARGAF

v_call: TRBV20-1
cdr3_length: 13
cdr3_aa: SARNQERLYVEAF

v_call: TRBV24-1
cdr3_length: 10
cdr3_aa: ATSDYGTAQF

v_call: TRBV5-4
cdr3_length: 12
cdr3_aa: ASSPTSGRNEQY

v_call: TRBV19
cdr3_length: 11
cdr3_aa: ASSTGTGSELF

v_call: TRBV12-3/TRBV12-4
cdr3_length: 10
cdr3_aa: ASSSGLGSPL

v_call: TRBV7-3
cdr3_length: 14
cdr3_aa: ASSSPSGVSTDTQY

v_call: TRBV7-2
cdr3_length: 14
cdr3_aa: ASSLRLGQNTGELF

v_call: TRBV19
cdr3_length: 10
cdr3_aa: ASSMEGYEQY

v_call: TRBV4-2
cdr3_length: 14
cdr3_aa: ASSPEEGQAKNIQY

v_call: TRBV15
cdr3_length: 12
cdr3_aa: ATSSRGSNQPQH

v_call: TRBV5-1
cdr3_length: 12
cdr3_aa: ASSSPGSGETQY

v_call: TRBV5-5
cdr3_length: 13
cdr3_aa: ASSRADRATYEQY

v_call: TRBV20-1
cdr3_length: 12
cdr3_aa: SARGAASGNTIY

v_call: TRBV29-1
cdr3_length: 13
cdr3_aa: SVFNTGQGPYEQY

v_call: TRBV9
cdr3_length: 14
cdr3_aa: ASSVAPGTGHTEAF

v_call: TRBV23-1
cdr3_length: 14
cdr3_aa: ASSQKGQTADTEAF

v_call: TRBV28
cdr3_length: 11
cdr3_aa: ASSLYRNYGYT

v_call: TRBV6-1
cdr3_length: 11
cdr3_aa: ASSEYRGTEAF

v_call: TRBV10-3
cdr3_length: 13
cdr3_aa: AIKLAGSNTGELF

v_call: TRBV5-1
cdr3_length: 13
cdr3_aa: ASSALGTESTEAF

v_call: TRBV29-1
cdr3_length: 14
cdr3_aa: SVEGGKGANTGELF

v_call: TRBV5-1
cdr3_length: 15
cdr3_aa: ASSLGRGAGPSYGYT

v_call: TRBV7-6
cdr3_length: 12
cdr3_aa: ASSLETPPRGYT

v_call: TRBV30
cdr3_length: 10
cdr3_aa: AWKGLDNEQF

v_call: TRBV7-8
cdr3_length: 14
cdr3_aa: ASSSTAAGGRETQY